This TCR beta chain emerged from a study of cytomegalovirus exposure and HLA in healthy donors. Findings and caveats of the study: Among TCR sequences, most were rare, though some public TCRs appeared in many donors.

Notes on this clone: Antigen: not known.

Primers included in the PCR were 60 Vbeta and 13 Jbeta primers. Sequencing was performed with immunoSEQ multiplex PCR; in TCRdb, only in-frame clones are kept and a portion is missing. The sample has about 170,000 clones; approximately 79% are singletons. Specimen: PBMCs. The TCR comes from a man aged 35 to 55 in good health and CMV-seropositive.

This CDR3 reads CASSVEEGMTEAFF. The CDR3 DNA follows: TGTGCCAGCAGCGTAGAGGAGGGGATGACTGAAGCTTTCTTT. The V gene is TRBV9, the J gene TRBJ1-1; D is perhaps TRBD1 (5 bases). From germline, CDR1 is SGDLS and CDR2 YYNGEE. CDR3 length: 14 residues. V lost 0 bases to trimming and J lost 5 bases, with 11 bases between them.